This T cell receptor (beta chain) was observed in a study of patients and donors after allogeneic stem cell transplantation. The CDR3 covers 14 residues. V dropped 0 bases and J dropped 1 base, with 8 bases sitting between them. Germline lookup yields CDR1 SGHRS and CDR2 YFSETQ. Each CDR3 protein gets one entry after TCRdb re-called the RT-PCR reads with MiXCR. The top ten hold 26% of the sample, which has tens of thousands of distinct CDR3 sequences, roughly 29% seen once. This clonotype has more than one count but fewer than ten. The rearrangement links TRBV5-1 to TRBJ2-7; D is ambiguous. The sample comprised blood, either unsorted or a sorted T cell fraction (not recorded which). This clonotype was sampled from a human donor who was either an allogeneic HSCT recipient or a stem cell or donor lymphocyte infusion donor (not recorded which). It is not recorded whose cells these are; they may come from a transplant donor. The DNA of the CDR3 is TGCGCCAGCAGCTTGGCCCACGCGTCCTACGAGCAGTACTTC. Translating gives CASSLAHASYEQYF.